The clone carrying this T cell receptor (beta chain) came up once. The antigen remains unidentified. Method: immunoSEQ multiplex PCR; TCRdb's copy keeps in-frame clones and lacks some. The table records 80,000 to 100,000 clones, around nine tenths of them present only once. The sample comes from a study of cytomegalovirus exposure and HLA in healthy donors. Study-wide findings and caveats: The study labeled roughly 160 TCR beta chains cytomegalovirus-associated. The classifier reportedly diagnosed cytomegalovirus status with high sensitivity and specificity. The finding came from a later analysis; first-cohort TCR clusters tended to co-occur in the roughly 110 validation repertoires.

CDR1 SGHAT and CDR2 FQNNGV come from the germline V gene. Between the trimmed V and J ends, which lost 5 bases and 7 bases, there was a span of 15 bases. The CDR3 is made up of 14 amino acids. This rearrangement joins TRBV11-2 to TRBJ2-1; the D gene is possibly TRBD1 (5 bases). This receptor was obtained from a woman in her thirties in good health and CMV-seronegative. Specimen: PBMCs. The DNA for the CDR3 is TGTGCCAGCAGCCTCGAAGGGGCTCTTAATGAGCAGTTCTTC. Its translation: CASSLEGALNEQFF.